Only a few counts were recorded for the clone carrying this T cell receptor (beta chain). What it binds is not known. The whole isolated RNA underwent reverse transcription, so sequencing captured expressed TCRB transcripts. TCRdb keeps only in-frame clones here, not all; method: immunoSEQ multiplex PCR. The sample consists of 680,000 or so clones, around 15% of them appearing once. The record originates from a study of beta chain features in type 1 diabetes. Study results and limitations: Comparison showed that naive, central memory and Treg TCRB repertoires appeared more similar among patients than among healthy donors. TCRB CDR3 length was moderately but significantly reduced in all four CD4+ subsets of Type 1 diabetes patients.

Trimming took 4 bases from V and 2 from J, leaving 10 bases between them. CDR1 is SGHDT and CDR2 is YYEEEE in the germline V gene. This CDR3 has 14 residues. Stem cell-like memory, regulatory, central memory and naive CD4+ cells were sorted via CD45RO/CCR7/CD25/CD127/CD95/CD27. Sample: naive CD4+ T cells from blood. The receptor was derived from a man younger than 30 with type 1 diabetes. This chain links TRBV5-6 with TRBJ1-5; TRBD1 is a possible D gene (6 bases). The CDR3 bases are TGTGCCAGCAGCCCCTGGACAGGCAATCAGCCCCAGCATTTT. It codes for CASSPWTGNQPQHF. The full variable domain, rest sourced from reference TRBV5-6 and TRBJ1-5, is DAGVTQSPTHLIKTRGQQVTLRCSPKSGHDTVSWYQQALGQGPQFIFQYYEEEERQRGNFPDRFSGHQFPNYSSELNVNALLLGDSALYLCASSPWTGNQPQHFGDGTRLSIL.